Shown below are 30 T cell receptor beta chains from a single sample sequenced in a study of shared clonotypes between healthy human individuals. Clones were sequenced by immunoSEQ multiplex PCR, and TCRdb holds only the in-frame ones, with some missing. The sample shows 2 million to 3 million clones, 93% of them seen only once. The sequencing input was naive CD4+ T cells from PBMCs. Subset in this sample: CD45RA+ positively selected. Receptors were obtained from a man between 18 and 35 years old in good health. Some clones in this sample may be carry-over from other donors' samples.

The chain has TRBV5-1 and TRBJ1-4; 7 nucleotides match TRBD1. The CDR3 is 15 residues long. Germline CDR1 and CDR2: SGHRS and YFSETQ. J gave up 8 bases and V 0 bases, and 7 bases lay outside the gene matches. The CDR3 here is CASSLAGTEAEKLFF. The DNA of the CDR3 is TGCGCCAGCAGCTTGGCCGGGACAGAGGCAGAAAAACTGTTTTTT.

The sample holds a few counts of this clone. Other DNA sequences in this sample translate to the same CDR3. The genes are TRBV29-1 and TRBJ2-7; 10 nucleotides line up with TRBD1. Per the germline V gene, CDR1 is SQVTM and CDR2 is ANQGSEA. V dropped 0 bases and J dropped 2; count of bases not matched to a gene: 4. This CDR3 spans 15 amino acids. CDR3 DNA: TGCAGCGTTGAAGATCGCGGGACAGGGGCCTACGAGCAGTACTTC. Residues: CSVEDRGTGAYEQYF.

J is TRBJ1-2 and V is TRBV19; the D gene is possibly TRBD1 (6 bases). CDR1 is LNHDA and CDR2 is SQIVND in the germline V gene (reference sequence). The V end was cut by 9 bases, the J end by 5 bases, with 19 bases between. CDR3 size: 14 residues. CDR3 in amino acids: CASASHDRIYGYTF. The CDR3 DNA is TGTGCCAGCGCCAGTCACGACAGGATATATGGCTACACCTTC.

CDR3 sequence reads: CASSPPGTSKPGELFF. DNA for the CDR3: TGTGCCAGCAGCCCCCCGGGGACAAGTAAACCCGGGGAGCTGTTTTTT. The V gene is TRBV7-9, the J gene TRBJ2-2; TRBD1 is a possible D gene (6 bases). Deletions cut 5 bases from V and 6 bases from J, with 19 bases between. CDR3 length: 16 amino acids. The germline V gene has CDR1 SEHNR and CDR2 FQNEAQ (reference sequence).

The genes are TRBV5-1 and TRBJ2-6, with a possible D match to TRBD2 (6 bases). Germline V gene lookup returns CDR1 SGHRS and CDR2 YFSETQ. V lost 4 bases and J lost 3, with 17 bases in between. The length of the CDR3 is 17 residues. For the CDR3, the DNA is TGCGCCAGCAGCCCGTCCCGGGACTCGATTGGGGCCAACGTCCTGACTTTC. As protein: CASSPSRDSIGANVLTF.

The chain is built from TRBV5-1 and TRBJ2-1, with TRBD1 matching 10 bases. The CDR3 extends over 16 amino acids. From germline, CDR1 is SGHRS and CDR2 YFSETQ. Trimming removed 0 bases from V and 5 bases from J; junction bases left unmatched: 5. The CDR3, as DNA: TGCGCCAGCAGCTTGGCCGGGACAGGGGCCCACAATGAGCAGTTCTTC. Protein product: CASSLAGTGAHNEQFF.

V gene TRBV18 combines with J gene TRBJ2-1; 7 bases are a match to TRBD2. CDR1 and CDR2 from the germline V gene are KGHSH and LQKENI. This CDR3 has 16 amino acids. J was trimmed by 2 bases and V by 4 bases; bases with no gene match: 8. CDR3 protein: CASSQTSPPAYNEQFF. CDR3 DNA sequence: TGTGCCAGCTCACAGACTAGCCCCCCGGCCTACAATGAGCAGTTCTTC.

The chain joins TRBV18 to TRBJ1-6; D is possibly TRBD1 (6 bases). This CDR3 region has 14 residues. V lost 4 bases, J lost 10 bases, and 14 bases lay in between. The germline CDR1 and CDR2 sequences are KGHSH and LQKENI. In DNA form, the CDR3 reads TGTGCCAGCTCACAAAAGGACAGTGGCTCACCCCTCCACTTT. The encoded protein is CASSQKDSGSPLHF.

The CDR3 protein is CAYRRYPENIQYF. The CDR3 nucleotides are TGTGCCTATCGGAGGTATCCAGAAAACATTCAGTACTTC. The rearrangement links TRBV30 to TRBJ2-4; weak D call: TRBD2 (5 bases). V was trimmed by 7 bases and J by 5 bases, leaving 15 bases between them. Germline CDR1 reads GTSNPN; CDR2 reads SVGIG (reference sequence). This CDR3 has 13 residues.

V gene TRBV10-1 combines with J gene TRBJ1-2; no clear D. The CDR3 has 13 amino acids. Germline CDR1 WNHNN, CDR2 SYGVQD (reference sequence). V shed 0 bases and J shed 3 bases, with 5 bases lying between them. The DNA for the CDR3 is TGCGCCAGCAGTGAGTCTGTAGACTATGGCTACACCTTC. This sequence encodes CASSESVDYGYTF.

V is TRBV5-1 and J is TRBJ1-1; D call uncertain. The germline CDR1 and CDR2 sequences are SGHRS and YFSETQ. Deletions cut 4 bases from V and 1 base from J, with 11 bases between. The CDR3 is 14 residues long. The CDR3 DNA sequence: TGCGCCAGCAGCCCCCACCCGGAGAACACTGAAGCTTTCTTT. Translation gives CASSPHPENTEAFF. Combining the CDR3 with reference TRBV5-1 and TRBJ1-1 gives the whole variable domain KAGVTQTPRYLIKTRGQQVTLSCSPISGHRSVSWYQQTPGQGLQFLFEYFSETQRNKGNFPGRFSGRQFSNSRSEMNVSTLELGDSALYLCASSPHPENTEAFFGQGTRLTVV.

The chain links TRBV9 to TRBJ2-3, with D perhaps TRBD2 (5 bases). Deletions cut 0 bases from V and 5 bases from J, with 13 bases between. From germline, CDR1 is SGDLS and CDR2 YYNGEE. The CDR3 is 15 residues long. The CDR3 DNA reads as TGTGCCAGCAGCGTAGCCGGGAATGAGATAGATACGCAGTATTTT. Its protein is CASSVAGNEIDTQYF.

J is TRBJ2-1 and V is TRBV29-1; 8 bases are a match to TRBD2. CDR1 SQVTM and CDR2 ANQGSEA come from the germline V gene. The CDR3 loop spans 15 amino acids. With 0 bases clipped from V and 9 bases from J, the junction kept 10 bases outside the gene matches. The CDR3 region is CSVEDPGLGALEQFF. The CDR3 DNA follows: TGCAGCGTTGAAGACCCGGGACTAGGAGCCCTTGAGCAGTTCTTC.

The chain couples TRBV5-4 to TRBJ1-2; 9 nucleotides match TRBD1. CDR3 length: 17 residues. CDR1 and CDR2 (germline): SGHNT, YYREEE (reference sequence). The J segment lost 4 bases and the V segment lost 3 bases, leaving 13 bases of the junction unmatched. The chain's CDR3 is CASSSGGTGQRAYGYTF. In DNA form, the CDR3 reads TGTGCCAGCAGCTCAGGAGGGACAGGGCAGAGGGCCTATGGCTACACCTTC.

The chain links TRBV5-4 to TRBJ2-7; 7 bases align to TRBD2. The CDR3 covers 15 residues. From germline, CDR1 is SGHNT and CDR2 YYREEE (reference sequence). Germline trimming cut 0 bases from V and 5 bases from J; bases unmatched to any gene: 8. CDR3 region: CASSLAPGGRHEQYF. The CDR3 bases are TGTGCCAGCAGCTTGGCGCCGGGCGGGAGACACGAGCAGTACTTC.

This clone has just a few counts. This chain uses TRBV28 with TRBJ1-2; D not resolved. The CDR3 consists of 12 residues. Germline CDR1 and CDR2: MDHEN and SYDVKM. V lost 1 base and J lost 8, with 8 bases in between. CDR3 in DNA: TGTGCCAGCAGTTTATCGGGGAACGGCTACACCTTC. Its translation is CASSLSGNGYTF.

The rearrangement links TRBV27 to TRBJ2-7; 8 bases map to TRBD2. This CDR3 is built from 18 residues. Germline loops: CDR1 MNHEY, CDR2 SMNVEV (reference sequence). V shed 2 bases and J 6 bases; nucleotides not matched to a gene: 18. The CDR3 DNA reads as TGTGCCAGCAGTTTAAAAGGGACTAGGTCGGCGTGGTTTTCCGAGCAGTACTTC. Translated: CASSLKGTRSAWFSEQYF.

The CDR3, as DNA: TGTGCCAGTAGTACCCCCAGGGTCGCTCCTGTAAGCACAGATACGCAGTATTTT. It yields the protein CASSTPRVAPVSTDTQYF. The rearrangement links TRBV19 to TRBJ2-3, with D perhaps matching TRBD1 (5 bases). V lost 4 bases and J lost 0, with 20 bases in between. Germline V CDR1 and CDR2: LNHDA, SQIVND (reference sequence). This CDR3 is 18 amino acids long.

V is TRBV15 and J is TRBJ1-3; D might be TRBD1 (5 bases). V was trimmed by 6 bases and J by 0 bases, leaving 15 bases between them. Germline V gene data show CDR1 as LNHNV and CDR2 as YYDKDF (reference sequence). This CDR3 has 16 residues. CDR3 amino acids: CATSKDIGPSGNTIYF. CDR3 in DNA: TGTGCCACCAGTAAGGACATCGGGCCCTCTGGAAACACCATATATTTT.

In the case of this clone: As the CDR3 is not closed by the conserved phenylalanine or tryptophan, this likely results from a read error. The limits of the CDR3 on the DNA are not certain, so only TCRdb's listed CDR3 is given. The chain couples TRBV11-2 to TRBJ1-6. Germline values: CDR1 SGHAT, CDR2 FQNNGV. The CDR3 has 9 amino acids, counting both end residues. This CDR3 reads CASTPGSPL.

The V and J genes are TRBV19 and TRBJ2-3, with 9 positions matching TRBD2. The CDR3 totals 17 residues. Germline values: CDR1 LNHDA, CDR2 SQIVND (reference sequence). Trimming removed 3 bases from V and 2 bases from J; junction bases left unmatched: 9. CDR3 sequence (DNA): TGTGCCAGTAGTATGCGGGGGGGACCTAGTGACACAGATACGCAGTATTTT. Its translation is CASSMRGGPSDTDTQYF.

CDR3 sequence: CAVSIRGQNEQFF. For the CDR3, the DNA is TGTGCCGTATCTATCAGGGGGCAGAATGAGCAGTTCTTC. This chain connects TRBV28 to TRBJ2-1; 8 nucleotides align to TRBD1. The CDR3 is 13 residues long. Germline CDR1 is MDHEN and CDR2 is SYDVKM. V lost 11 bases, J lost 7 bases, and 10 bases stayed unmatched.

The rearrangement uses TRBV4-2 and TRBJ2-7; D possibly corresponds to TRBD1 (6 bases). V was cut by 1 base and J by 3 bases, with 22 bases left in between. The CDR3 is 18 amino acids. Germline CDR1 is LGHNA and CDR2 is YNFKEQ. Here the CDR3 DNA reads TGTGCCAGCAGCCAAGGCTGGGACATTCGGGGAACTATCTACGAGCAGTACTTC. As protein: CASSQGWDIRGTIYEQYF.

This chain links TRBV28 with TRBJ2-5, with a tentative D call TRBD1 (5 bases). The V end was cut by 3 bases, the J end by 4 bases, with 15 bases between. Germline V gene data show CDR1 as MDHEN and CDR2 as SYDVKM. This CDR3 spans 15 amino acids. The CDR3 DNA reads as TGTGCCAGCAGTTTGGCTACCAGGGCTGGAGAGACCCAGTACTTC. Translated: CASSLATRAGETQYF.

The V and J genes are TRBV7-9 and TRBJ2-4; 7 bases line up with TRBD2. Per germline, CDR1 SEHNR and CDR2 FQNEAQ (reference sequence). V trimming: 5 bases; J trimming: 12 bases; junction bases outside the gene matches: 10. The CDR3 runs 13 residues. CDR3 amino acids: CASSPSRDYHQYF. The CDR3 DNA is TGTGCCAGCAGCCCCTCCCGGGACTACCATCAGTACTTC. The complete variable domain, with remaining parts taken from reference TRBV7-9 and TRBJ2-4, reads DTGVSQNPRHKITKRGQNVTFRCDPISEHNRLYWYRQTLGQGPEFLTYFQNEAQLEKSRLLSDRFSAERPKGSFSTLEIQRTEQGDSAMYLCASSPSRDYHQYFGAGTRLSVL.

CDR3 bases: TGTGCCAGCAGCGTAGAGCGGGACTCCTACAATGAGCAGTTCTTC. Its translation is CASSVERDSYNEQFF. The chain is built from TRBV9 and TRBJ2-1; TRBD2 matches 7 bases. Trimming took 0 bases from V and 0 from J; bases not matched to a gene: 0. The CDR3 extends over 15 amino acids. Germline V gives CDR1 SGDLS, CDR2 YYNGEE.

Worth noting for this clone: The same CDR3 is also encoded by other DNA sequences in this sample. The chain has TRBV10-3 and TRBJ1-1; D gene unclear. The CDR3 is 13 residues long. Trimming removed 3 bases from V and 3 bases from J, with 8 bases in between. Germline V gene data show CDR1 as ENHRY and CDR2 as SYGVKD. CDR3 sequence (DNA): TGTGCCATCAGTGAACGAGGTGACACTGAAGCTTTCTTT. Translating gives CAISERGDTEAFF.

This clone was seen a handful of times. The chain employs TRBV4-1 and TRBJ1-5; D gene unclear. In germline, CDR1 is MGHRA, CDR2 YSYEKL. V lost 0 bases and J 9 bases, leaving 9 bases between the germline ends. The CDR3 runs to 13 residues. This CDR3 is CASSQDREGPQHF. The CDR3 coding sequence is TGCGCCAGCAGCCAAGATCGAGAGGGGCCCCAGCATTTT.

The CDR3 nucleotides read TGTGCCAGCGCCTCGGCCGGGGGGCGGTCACCCCTCCACTTT. It is translated as CASASAGGRSPLHF. V and J are TRBV28 and TRBJ1-6; a possible D gene is TRBD1 (6 bases). Between the trimmed V and J ends, which lost 8 bases and 10 bases, there was a span of 18 bases. CDR3 length equals 14 residues. CDR1 is MDHEN, CDR2 SYDVKM, per germline.

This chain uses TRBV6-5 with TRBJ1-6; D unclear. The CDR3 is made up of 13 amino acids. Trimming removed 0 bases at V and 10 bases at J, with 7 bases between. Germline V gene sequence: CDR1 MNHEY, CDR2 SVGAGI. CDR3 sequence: CASSYSYLSPLHF. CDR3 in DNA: TGTGCCAGCAGTTACTCGTATCTATCACCCCTCCACTTT.